This TCR beta chain was captured in a study of neurological immune-mediated disorders. Study-wide points: The greatest degree of TCR clonal expansion was observed in HTLV-1-associated myelopathy, with the lowest in multiple sclerosis, below that of healthy controls. No CDR3 amino acid sequences were shared by expanded clones across subjects, suggesting private repertoires in all groups.

Described time point: longitudinal time-point 1 (baseline). From 2 million PBMCs stored at -80 C, the unsorted libraries were generated. Germline V gene sequence: CDR1 SGHNT, CDR2 YENEEA. The CDR3 covers 18 residues. J was trimmed by 4 bases and V by 3 bases; bases with no gene match: 11. As for the cDNA, it was generated by 5'RACE with 10-nucleotide random UMIs. One entry per CDR3 protein results from TCRdb running MiXCR on the 5' RACE reads. The table has some 54,000 distinct CDR3 sequences, approximately 12% seen once. This clonotype was seen many times. The antigen remains unidentified. V is TRBV11-3 and J is TRBJ2-1, with TRBD2 identical over 11 bases. The sequencing sample was made of PBMCs. The sequence came from a male donor with HTLV-1-associated myelopathy (HAM/TSP). The CDR3 DNA is TGTGCCAGCAGCTTCCTCCGAATAGCGGGGGGGCGGTACAATGAGCAGTTCTTC. This translates into CASSFLRIAGGRYNEQFF. The full variable domain, rest sourced from reference TRBV11-3 and TRBJ2-1, is EAGVVQSPRYKIIEKKQPVAFWCNPISGHNTLYWYLQNLGQGPELLIRYENEEAVDDSQLPKDRFSAERLKGVDSTLKIQPAELGDSAVYLCASSFLRIAGGRYNEQFFGPGTRLTVL.